This T cell receptor (beta chain) was retrieved from a study of T cell repertoires in cytomegalovirus infection. Study context: Signatures in public TCR beta sequences pointed to both CMV infection and matching HLA type. Study-wide findings and caveats: The ex vivo response was dominated by HLA-C-restricted CMV-specific TCR beta clonotypes. Identification of carriers of CMV plus the relevant HLA was performed using cumulative public TCR beta family frequency.

Trimming removed 3 bases from V and 6 bases from J; junction bases left unmatched: 5. This CDR3 region has 15 residues. CDR1 is SNHLY and CDR2 is FYNNEI in the germline V gene. TCRdb re-analysed the reads in MiXCR, keeping a single row per CDR3 protein. Here the sample spans more than 200,000 distinct CDR3 sequences, around 9% being singletons. This clonotype has ten or more counts. Its antigen is currently unknown. The sequenced sample consisted of PBMCs. The source is a human donor in good health (CMV status not recorded). Some clones in this sample may be carry-over from other donors' samples. The chain carries TRBV2 and TRBJ2-2, with TRBD2 matching 9 bases. CDR3 DNA sequence: TGTGCCAGCAGTGAGGTGGCGGGAGGGGCCGGGGAGCTGTTTTTT. As protein: CASSEVAGGAGELFF.